Included here is one TCR beta chain sequence, with context. The data were taken from a study of tumor-infiltrating lymphocytes in primary liver carcinoma. As for the study in general: The study included patients who were men and women aged 30 to 69 years. Staging of the tumors gave T1-T3 N0M0, with widths of 4.2 to 10 cm.

Production of TCR beta cDNA used around 500 ng total RNA together with a constant-region primer. Each TCR beta library was derived from three nested multiplex PCR rounds that employed slightly modified ARM-PCR. Each of the first two PCR rounds ran approximately 11 cycles with TRBV1-TRBV30 forward and C-beta reverse primers. TCRdb reanalysed the multiplex PCR reads using MiXCR and keeps one entry per CDR3 protein. The profile shows about 120,000 distinct CDR3 sequences, about two thirds of them singletons. Co-extraction yielded RNA and DNA from roughly 20-30 mg of unsorted bulk tissue. The length of the CDR3 is 15 residues. Trimming removed 0 bases from V and 5 bases from J, with 12 bases in between. The germline CDR1 and CDR2 sequences are SGHKS and YYEKEE (reference sequence).

The chain recombines TRBV5-5 with TRBJ2-1, with D possibly being TRBD1 (6 bases). This clonotype originated in a woman in her sixties with primary liver carcinoma and hepatitis B virus infection. Sequenced material: tumor-adjacent normal liver tissue. In nucleotides, the CDR3 is TGTGCCAGCAGCTTGGGGCTGGACAGTGACAATGAGCAGTTCTTC. This sequence encodes CASSLGLDSDNEQFF.